Listed here is a single T cell receptor (beta chain). The data are from a study of blood T cell repertoires in COVID-19. Study details: Acute-phase and convalescent COVID-19 samples originated in the United States, Italy and Spain. Sources were T cells, B-cell-depleted T cells, or PBMCs; the material itself was cDNA or gDNA.

CDR3 length: 15 residues. The V gene lost 4 bases and the J gene lost 0 bases, with 11 bases spanning the gap. Germline loops: CDR1 KGHSH, CDR2 LQKENI. Authors' analysis steps: Amplifying reference gene primers gave estimates of nucleated cell counts. The table came from immunoSEQ multiplex PCR; TCRdb's copy has only in-frame clones and leaves some out. That table supplies the V and J calls and clone size; D and trimming were determined from the DNA. This table has about 180,000 clones, approximately 86% appearing once. This clonotype was obtained from a man aged 45 to 65 with active or convalescent COVID-19. This chain connects TRBV18 to TRBJ2-3, with D tentatively TRBD1 (6 bases). Sequenced material: peripheral blood. CDR3 in amino acids: CASSLRQDSTDTQYF. Written as DNA, the CDR3 is TGTGCCAGCTCACTCCGACAGGACAGCACAGATACGCAGTATTTT.